This TCR beta chain was sequenced during a study of post-analysis software for immune sequencing data. This clonotype was detected only a few times. What it binds is unknown. Points from the study as a whole: TRBV segments more frequent in patients than in controls numbered five and included TRBV5-6, TRBV5-1 and TRBV20-1. A significant reduction in normalized Chao1 diversity was observed in multiple sclerosis patients versus controls.

The CDR3 runs 18 residues. Germline assignment: CDR1 SGHRS and CDR2 YFSETQ. Trimming left V 0 bases short and J 3 bases short, with 19 bases between. Presence of unique molecular identifiers characterized the TCR beta cDNA libraries. TCRdb reprocessed the PCR reads with MiXCR, giving one entry per CDR3 protein. Altogether about 760,000 distinct CDR3 sequences are present, roughly 27% being singletons, with the ten largest covering approximately 0.6%. V and J are TRBV5-1 and TRBJ2-4; D unclear. Sequencing was carried out using blood. The clonotype comes from a girl under 18 with multiple sclerosis. The CDR3 protein is CASSLGVDEYLGKNIQYF. DNA of the CDR3: TGCGCCAGCAGCTTGGGGGTAGATGAGTATCTTGGCAAAAACATTCAGTACTTC.